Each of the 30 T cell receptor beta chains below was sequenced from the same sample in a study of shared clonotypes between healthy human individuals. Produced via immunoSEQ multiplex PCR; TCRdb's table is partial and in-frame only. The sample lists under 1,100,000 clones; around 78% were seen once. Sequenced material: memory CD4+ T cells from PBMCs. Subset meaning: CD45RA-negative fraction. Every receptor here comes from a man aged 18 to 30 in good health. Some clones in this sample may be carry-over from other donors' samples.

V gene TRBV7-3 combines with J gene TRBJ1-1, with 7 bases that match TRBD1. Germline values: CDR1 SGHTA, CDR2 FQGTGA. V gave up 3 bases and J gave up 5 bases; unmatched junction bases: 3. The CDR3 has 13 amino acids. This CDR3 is CASSFGTETEAFF. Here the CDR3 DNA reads TGTGCCAGCAGCTTCGGGACAGAAACTGAAGCTTTCTTT.

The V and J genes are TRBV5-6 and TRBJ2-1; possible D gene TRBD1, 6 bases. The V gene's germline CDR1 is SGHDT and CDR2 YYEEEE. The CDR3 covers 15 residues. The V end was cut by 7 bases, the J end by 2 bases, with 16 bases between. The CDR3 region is CASLLTGKPYNEQFF. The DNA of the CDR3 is TGTGCCAGCCTTTTAACAGGGAAACCCTACAATGAGCAGTTCTTC.

In nucleotides, the CDR3 is TGCGCCAGCAGCCCGACAGGGGCCAAACAAGAGACCCAGTACTTC. Translated, it gives CASSPTGAKQETQYF. The chain joins TRBV5-1 to TRBJ2-5; 8 positions match TRBD1. With V trimmed by 4 bases and J by 2 bases, 7 bases remained unmatched. The CDR3 is made up of 15 amino acids. Germline V gene data show CDR1 as SGHRS and CDR2 as YFSETQ. Combining the CDR3 with reference TRBV5-1 and TRBJ2-5 gives the whole variable domain KAGVTQTPRYLIKTRGQQVTLSCSPISGHRSVSWYQQTPGQGLQFLFEYFSETQRNKGNFPGRFSGRQFSNSRSEMNVSTLELGDSALYLCASSPTGAKQETQYFGPGTRLLVL.

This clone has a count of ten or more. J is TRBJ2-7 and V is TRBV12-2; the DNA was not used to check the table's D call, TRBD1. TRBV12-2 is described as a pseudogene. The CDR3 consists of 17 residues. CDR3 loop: CASRLGGLTGDLCEQYF. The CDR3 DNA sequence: TGTGCAAGTCGCTTAGGGGGATTGACAGGGGATCTCTGCGAGCAGTACTTC.

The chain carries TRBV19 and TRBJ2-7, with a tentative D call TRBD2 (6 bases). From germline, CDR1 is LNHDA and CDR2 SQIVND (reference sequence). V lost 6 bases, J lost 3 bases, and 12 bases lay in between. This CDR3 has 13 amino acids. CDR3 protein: CASSPRLVYEQYF. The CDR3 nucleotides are TGTGCCAGTAGCCCTAGACTAGTCTACGAGCAGTACTTC.

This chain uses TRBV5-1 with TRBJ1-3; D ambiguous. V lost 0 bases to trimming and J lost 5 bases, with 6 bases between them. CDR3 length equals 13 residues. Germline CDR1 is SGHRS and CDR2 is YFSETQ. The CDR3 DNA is TGCGCCAGCAGCTTGGATTCGAGAAACACCATATATTTT. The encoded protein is CASSLDSRNTIYF. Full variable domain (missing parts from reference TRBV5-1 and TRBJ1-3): KAGVTQTPRYLIKTRGQQVTLSCSPISGHRSVSWYQQTPGQGLQFLFEYFSETQRNKGNFPGRFSGRQFSNSRSEMNVSTLELGDSALYLCASSLDSRNTIYFGEGSWLTVV.

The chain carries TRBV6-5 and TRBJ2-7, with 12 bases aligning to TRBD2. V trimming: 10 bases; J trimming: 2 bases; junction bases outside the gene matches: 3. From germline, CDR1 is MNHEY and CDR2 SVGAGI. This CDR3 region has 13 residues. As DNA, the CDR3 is TGTGCCATACGACTAGCGGGGGCCTACGAGCAGTACTTC. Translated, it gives CAIRLAGAYEQYF.

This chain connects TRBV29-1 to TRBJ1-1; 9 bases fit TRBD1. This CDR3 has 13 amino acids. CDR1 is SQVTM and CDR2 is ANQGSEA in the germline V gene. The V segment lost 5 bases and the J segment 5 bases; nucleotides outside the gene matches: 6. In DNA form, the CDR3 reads TGCAGCGTTCAAACAGGGGGCGCGACTGAAGCTTTCTTT. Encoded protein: CSVQTGGATEAFF.

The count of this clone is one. The CDR3 bases are TGTGCCAGCAGCCAAGATCGGGACAGGAGGAACGAGCAGTACTTC. It codes for CASSQDRDRRNEQYF. The V call is TRBV4-2, the J call TRBJ2-7, with 8 bases lining up with TRBD1. The J segment lost 5 bases and the V segment lost 0 bases, leaving 6 bases of the junction unmatched. This CDR3 region has 15 residues. In germline, CDR1 is LGHNA, CDR2 YNFKEQ.

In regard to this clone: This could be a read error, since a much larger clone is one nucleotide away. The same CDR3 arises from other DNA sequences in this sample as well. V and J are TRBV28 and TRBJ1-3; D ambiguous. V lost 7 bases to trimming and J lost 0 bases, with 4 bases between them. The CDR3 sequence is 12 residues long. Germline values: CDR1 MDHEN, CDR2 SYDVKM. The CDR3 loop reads CASTSSGNTIYF. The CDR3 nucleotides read TGTGCCAGCACTTCCTCTGGAAACACCATATATTTT. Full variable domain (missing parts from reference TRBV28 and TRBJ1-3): DVKVTQSSRYLVKRTGEKVFLECVQDMDHENMFWYRQDPGLGLRLIYFSYDVKMKEKGDIPEGYSVSREKKERFSLILESASTNQTSMYLCASTSSGNTIYFGEGSWLTVV.

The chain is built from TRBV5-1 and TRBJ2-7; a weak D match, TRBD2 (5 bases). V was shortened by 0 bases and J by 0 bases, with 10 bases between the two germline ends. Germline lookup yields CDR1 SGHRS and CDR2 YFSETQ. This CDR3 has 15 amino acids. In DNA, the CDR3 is TGCGCCAGCAGCTTGGTTAGCGCCGACTCCTACGAGCAGTACTTC. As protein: CASSLVSADSYEQYF.

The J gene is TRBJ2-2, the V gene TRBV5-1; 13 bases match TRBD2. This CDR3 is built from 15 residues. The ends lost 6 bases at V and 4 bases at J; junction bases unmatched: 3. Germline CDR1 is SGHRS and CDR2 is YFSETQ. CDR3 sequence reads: CASTGLAGSTGELFF. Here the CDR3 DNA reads TGCGCCAGCACGGGACTAGCGGGATCCACCGGGGAGCTGTTTTTT.

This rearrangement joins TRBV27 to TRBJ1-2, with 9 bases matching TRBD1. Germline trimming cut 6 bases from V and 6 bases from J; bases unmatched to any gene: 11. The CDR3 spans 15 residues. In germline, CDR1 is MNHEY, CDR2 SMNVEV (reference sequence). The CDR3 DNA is TGTGCCAGCAGCCCACGAACAGGGGGCGGGCATGGCTACACCTTC. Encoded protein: CASSPRTGGGHGYTF.

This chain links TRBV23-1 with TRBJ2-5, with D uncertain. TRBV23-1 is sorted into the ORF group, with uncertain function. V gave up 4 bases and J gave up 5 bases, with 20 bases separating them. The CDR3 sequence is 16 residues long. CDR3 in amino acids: CASSLERAGEDETQYF. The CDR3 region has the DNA TGCGCCAGCAGTCTCGAACGAGCAGGAGAGGACGAGACCCAGTACTTC.

In DNA, the CDR3 is TGCGCCAGCAGCTTGAACCCAGGCGCCTACGAGCAGTACTTC. This translates into CASSLNPGAYEQYF. The chain carries TRBV5-1 and TRBJ2-7; D is unclear. CDR3 length: 14 amino acids. The V gene's germline CDR1 is SGHRS and CDR2 YFSETQ. V was cut by 1 base and J by 2 bases, with 10 bases left in between.

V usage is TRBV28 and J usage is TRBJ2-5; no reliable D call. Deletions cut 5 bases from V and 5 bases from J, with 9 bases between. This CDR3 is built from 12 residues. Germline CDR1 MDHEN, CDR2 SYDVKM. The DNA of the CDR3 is TGTGCCAGCAGTGGATTGGGGGAGACCCAGTACTTC. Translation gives CASSGLGETQYF.

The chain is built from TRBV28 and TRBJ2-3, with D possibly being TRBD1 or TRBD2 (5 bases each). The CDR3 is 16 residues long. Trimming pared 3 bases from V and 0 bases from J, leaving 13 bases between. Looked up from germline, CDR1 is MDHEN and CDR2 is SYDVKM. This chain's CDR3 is CASSFGTPLSTDTQYF. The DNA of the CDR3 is TGTGCCAGCAGTTTTGGGACCCCTCTTAGCACAGATACGCAGTATTTT.

The CDR3 DNA reads as TGTGCCAGCAGCTTAGTTGGGGGGGAAAGCTATGGCTACACCTTC. Translated: CASSLVGGESYGYTF. This rearrangement joins TRBV7-8 to TRBJ1-2; D might be TRBD1 (5 bases). The CDR3 spans 15 residues. From germline, CDR1 is SGHVS and CDR2 FQNEAQ. V was trimmed by 1 base and J by 4 bases, leaving 13 bases between them.

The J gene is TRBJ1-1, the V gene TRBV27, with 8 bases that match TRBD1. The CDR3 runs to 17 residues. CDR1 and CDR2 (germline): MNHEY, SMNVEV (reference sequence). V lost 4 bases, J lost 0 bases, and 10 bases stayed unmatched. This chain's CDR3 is CASSSYSGQGVNTEAFF. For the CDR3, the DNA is TGTGCCAGCAGTTCCTACTCCGGACAGGGAGTGAACACTGAAGCTTTCTTT.

The DNA of the CDR3 is TGCGCCAGCAGCATGGGACTATTCACAGATACGCAGTATTTT. This codes for CASSMGLFTDTQYF. The chain is built from TRBV5-1 and TRBJ2-3; TRBD2 agrees at 7 bases. The CDR3 loop spans 14 amino acids. Trimming removed 4 bases from V and 2 bases from J; junction bases left unmatched: 4. Germline values: CDR1 SGHRS, CDR2 YFSETQ. Together with reference TRBV5-1 and TRBJ2-3, the CDR3 gives the full variable domain: KAGVTQTPRYLIKTRGQQVTLSCSPISGHRSVSWYQQTPGQGLQFLFEYFSETQRNKGNFPGRFSGRQFSNSRSEMNVSTLELGDSALYLCASSMGLFTDTQYFGPGTRLTVL.

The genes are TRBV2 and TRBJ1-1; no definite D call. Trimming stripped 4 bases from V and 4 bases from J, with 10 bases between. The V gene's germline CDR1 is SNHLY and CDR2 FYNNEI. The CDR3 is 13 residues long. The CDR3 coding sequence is TGTGCCAGCAGTGCAGAATCTAGCACTGAAGCTTTCTTT. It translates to CASSAESSTEAFF.

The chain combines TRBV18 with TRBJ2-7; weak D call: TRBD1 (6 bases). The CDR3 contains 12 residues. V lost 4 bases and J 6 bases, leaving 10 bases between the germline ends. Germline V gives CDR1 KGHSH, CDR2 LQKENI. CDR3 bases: TGTGCCAGCTCACAACAGGGATCCGAGCAGTACTTC. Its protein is CASSQQGSEQYF. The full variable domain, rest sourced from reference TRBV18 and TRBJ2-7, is NAGVMQNPRHLVRRRGQEARLRCSPMKGHSHVYWYRQLPEEGLKFMVYLQKENIIDESGMPKERFSAEFPKEGPSILRIQQVVRGDSAAYFCASSQQGSEQYFGPGTRLTVT.

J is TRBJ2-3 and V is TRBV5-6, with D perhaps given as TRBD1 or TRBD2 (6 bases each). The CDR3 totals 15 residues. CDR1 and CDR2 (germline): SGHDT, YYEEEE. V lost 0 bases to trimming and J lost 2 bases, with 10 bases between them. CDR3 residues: CASSLDGGPTDTQYF. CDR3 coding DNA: TGTGCCAGCAGCTTGGATGGGGGGCCCACAGATACGCAGTATTTT. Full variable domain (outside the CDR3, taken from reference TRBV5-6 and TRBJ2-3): DAGVTQSPTHLIKTRGQQVTLRCSPKSGHDTVSWYQQALGQGPQFIFQYYEEEERQRGNFPDRFSGHQFPNYSSELNVNALLLGDSALYLCASSLDGGPTDTQYFGPGTRLTVL.

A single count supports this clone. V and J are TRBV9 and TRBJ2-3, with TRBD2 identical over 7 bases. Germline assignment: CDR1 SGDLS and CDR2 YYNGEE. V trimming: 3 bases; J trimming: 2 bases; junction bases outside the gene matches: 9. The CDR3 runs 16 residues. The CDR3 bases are TGTGCCAGCAGCGCCAACCCTAGCGGTCACACAGATACGCAGTATTTT. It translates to CASSANPSGHTDTQYF.

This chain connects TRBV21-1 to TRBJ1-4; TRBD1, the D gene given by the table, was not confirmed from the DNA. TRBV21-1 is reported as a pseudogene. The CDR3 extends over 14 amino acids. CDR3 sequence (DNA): TGTGCCAGCAGCAAAGGCTTCAGGGGTGAAAAACTGTTTTTT. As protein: CASSKGFRGEKLFF.

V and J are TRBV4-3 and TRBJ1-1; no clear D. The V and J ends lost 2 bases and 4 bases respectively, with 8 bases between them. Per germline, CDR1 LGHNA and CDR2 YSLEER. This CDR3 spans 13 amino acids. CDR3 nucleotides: TGCGCCAGCAGCCAACAAAGAGGCACTGAAGCTTTCTTT. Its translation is CASSQQRGTEAFF.

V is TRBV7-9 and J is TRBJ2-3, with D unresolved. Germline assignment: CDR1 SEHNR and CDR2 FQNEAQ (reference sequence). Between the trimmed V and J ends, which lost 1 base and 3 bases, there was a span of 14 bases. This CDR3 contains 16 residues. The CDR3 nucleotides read TGTGCCAGCAGCTTAGAGTGGGGTATTAGGACAGATACGCAGTATTTT. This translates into CASSLEWGIRTDTQYF.

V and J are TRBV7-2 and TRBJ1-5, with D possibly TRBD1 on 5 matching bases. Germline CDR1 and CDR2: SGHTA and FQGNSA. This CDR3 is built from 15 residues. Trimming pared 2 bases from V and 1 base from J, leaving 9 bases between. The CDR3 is CASSLYGDSNQPQHF. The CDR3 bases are TGTGCCAGCAGCTTATACGGGGACAGCAATCAGCCCCAGCATTTT.

DNA of the CDR3: TGTGCCAGCAGCTCCTCAGGGGTCTGGGGGGGTAGCAATCAGCCCCAGCATTTT. Translation gives CASSSSGVWGGSNQPQHF. This chain links TRBV28 with TRBJ1-5; D is possibly TRBD1 (6 bases). Germline assignment: CDR1 MDHEN and CDR2 SYDVKM. Trimming cost V 6 bases and J 0 bases, with 21 bases left between them. This CDR3 is built from 18 residues.

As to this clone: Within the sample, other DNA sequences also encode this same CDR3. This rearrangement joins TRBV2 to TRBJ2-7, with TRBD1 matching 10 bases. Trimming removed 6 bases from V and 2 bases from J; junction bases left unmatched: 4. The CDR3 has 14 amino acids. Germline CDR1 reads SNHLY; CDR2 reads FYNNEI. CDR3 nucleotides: TGTGCCAGCAGAGTAGACAGGGGGCCCTACGAGCAGTACTTC. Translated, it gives CASRVDRGPYEQYF.